This T cell receptor (beta chain) came from a study of blood T cell repertoires in COVID-19. In the study overall: T cells, B-cell-depleted T cells, or PBMCs supplied cDNA or gDNA.

Germline loops: CDR1 SNHLY, CDR2 FYNNEI. The CDR3 totals 14 residues. Trimming left V 3 bases short and J 4 bases short, with 9 bases between. During active infection, Seattle patients enrolled and were then monitored through disease. TCRdb's table, derived via immunoSEQ multiplex PCR, lists solely in-frame clones and lacks some. The table records about 230,000 clones, just over 85% of them present only once. The sequencing sample was made of peripheral blood. The chain recombines TRBV2 with TRBJ2-2; D is unclear. This sequence originates from a middle-aged man with COVID-19, enrolled during active disease. In nucleotides, the CDR3 is TGTGCCAGCAGTGAGAACAGACCCACCGGGGAGCTGTTTTTT. It translates to CASSENRPTGELFF. The variable domain in full, with the rest retrieved from reference TRBV2 and TRBJ2-2, is EPEVTQTPSHQVTQMGQEVILRCVPISNHLYFYWYRQILGQKVEFLVSFYNNEISEKSEIFDDQFSVERPDGSNFTLKIRSTKLEDSAMYFCASSENRPTGELFFGEGSRLTVL.